The 2 T cell receptor beta chains presented below share a single source sample, sequenced in a study of shared clonotypes between healthy human individuals. Profiled with immunoSEQ multiplex PCR; TCRdb holds only in-frame clones, not every one. Of some 1,100,000 clones listed, about four fifths are singletons. Material: memory CD4+ T cells from PBMCs. Noted subset: CD45RA-negative fraction. The receptors come from a young man in good health. Some clones in this sample may be carry-over from other donors' samples.

The chain links TRBV11-3 to TRBJ2-1; TRBD1 agrees at 8 bases. Germline CDR1 SGHNT, CDR2 YENEEA. This CDR3 comprises 14 residues. Trimming removed 1 base from V and 10 bases from J; junction bases left unmatched: 6. CDR3 amino acids: CASSLADRAGEQFF. The CDR3 bases are TGTGCCAGCAGCTTAGCGGACAGGGCGGGCGAGCAGTTCTTC.

The CDR3 DNA is TGTGCCAGCAGTTACATTGGGGTGGGTGAGCAGTTCTTC. This gives the protein CASSYIGVGEQFF. The chain recombines TRBV6-6 with TRBJ2-1, with D unresolved. Between the trimmed V and J ends, which lost 2 bases and 9 bases, there was a span of 11 bases. Germline V lookup: CDR1 MNHNY, CDR2 SVGAGI (reference sequence). The CDR3 sequence is 13 residues long.